A single sample is the source of the 7 T cell receptor beta chains below, sequenced in a study of blood T cell repertoires in COVID-19. Data came from immunoSEQ multiplex PCR; TCRdb stores just in-frame clones and leaves some out. The sample has 150,000 to 160,000 clones; about 88% are singletons. Sequenced: peripheral blood. The origin of the receptors is a woman aged 70-85 years with acute or convalescent COVID-19.

The CDR3 spells CASSLGQISGQYF. CDR3 DNA sequence: TGTGCCAGCAGCCTAGGACAGATCAGTGGGCAGTACTTC. The chain has TRBV11-2 and TRBJ2-7; D is possibly TRBD1 (6 bases). The germline CDR1 and CDR2 sequences are SGHAT and FQNNGV. Trimming left V 5 bases short and J 9 bases short, with 17 bases between. The CDR3 has 13 residues.

V is TRBV28 and J is TRBJ1-5, with D unclear. Trimming took 8 bases from V and 2 from J, leaving 16 bases between them. Germline CDR1 is MDHEN and CDR2 is SYDVKM. The CDR3 is 15 residues long. The CDR3 DNA follows: TGTGCCAGCCTCATTGCGATGAGGGGCAATCAGCCCCAGCATTTT. Translating gives CASLIAMRGNQPQHF.

The chain uses TRBV9 and TRBJ1-4; TRBD1 is a possible D gene (5 bases). Germline CDR1 SGDLS, CDR2 YYNGEE. This CDR3 is built from 15 residues. V lost 7 bases to trimming and J lost 8 bases, with 21 bases between them. CDR3 loop: CASASTGGVREKLFF. CDR3 DNA sequence: TGTGCCAGCGCTTCCACTGGGGGGGTAAGAGAAAAACTGTTTTTT.

This sequence joins TRBV29-1 and TRBJ2-2; 11 bases are shared with TRBD1. Germline trimming cut 4 bases from V and 13 bases from J; bases unmatched to any gene: 8. The CDR3 has 13 residues. CDR1 is SQVTM, CDR2 ANQGSEA, per germline. The CDR3 DNA follows: TGCAGCGTTGCTTTTGGACAGGGGGCCGGGCTGTTTTTT. Its translation is CSVAFGQGAGLFF.

The CDR3 loop is CASSPEVTVANYGYTF. The CDR3, as DNA: TGCGCCAGCAGCCCAGAGGTGACAGTCGCTAACTATGGCTACACCTTC. The chain recombines TRBV4-3 with TRBJ1-2; a possible D gene is TRBD1 (5 bases). With 4 bases removed from V and 0 bases from J, the gap between germline ends came to 15 bases. There are 16 residues in the CDR3. Germline V gene data show CDR1 as LGHNA and CDR2 as YSLEER.

The V and J genes are TRBV28 and TRBJ1-2; 7 bases line up with TRBD1. CDR3 size: 14 residues. The V and J ends lost 6 bases and 4 bases, in that order; junction bases with no gene match: 8. Germline V gene lookup returns CDR1 MDHEN and CDR2 SYDVKM. In nucleotides, the CDR3 is TGTGCCAGCAGAACCCCATACAGGGGCTATGGCTACACCTTC. This translates into CASRTPYRGYGYTF.

The rearrangement uses TRBV28 and TRBJ1-2; D may be TRBD1 (6 bases). The V and J ends lost 6 bases and 7 bases respectively, with 12 bases between them. Germline V gives CDR1 MDHEN, CDR2 SYDVKM. The CDR3 loop spans 12 amino acids. The CDR3 region is CASSLEGVGYTF. Here the CDR3 DNA reads TGTGCCAGCAGCCTAGAGGGGGTTGGCTACACCTTC.